The rows below give T cell receptor beta chains drawn from one sample of a study of CD8 T cells in Susac syndrome. Via MiXCR, TCRdb re-called the immunoSEQ multiplex PCR reads, giving one row per CDR3 protein. The sample yields 70,000 or so distinct CDR3 sequences, about 95% seen once. Sequenced input: CD8+ T cells from PBMCs. These TCRs come from a human donor with multiple sclerosis. Both conserved end residues are part of each CDR3. Each record gives: D gene, clone size, J gene, V gene, CDR3 DNA, CDR3 protein. D genes are given only for firm matches. Only some rows state a clone size, as once, few, many or a class for expanded clones.

NA NA TRBJ1-2 TRBV7-9 TGTGCCAGCAGCTTCATTGGGACACAACAAGAAGATGGCTACACCTTC CASSFIGTQQEDGYTF
TRBD2 NA TRBJ2-6 TRBV7-9 TGTGCCAGCAGCTTGTCCACGGGGGGAGGATCTGGGGCCAACGTCCTGACTTTC CASSLSTGGGSGANVLTF
NA NA TRBJ1-6 TRBV12-3/TRBV12-4 TGTGCCAGCAGTTTGGGCCGGGCCTCACCCCTCCACTTT CASSLGRASPLHF
NA NA TRBJ1-2 TRBV27 TGTGCCAGCAGTCCCCGACGAGGTGAGGGCTATGGCTACACCTTC CASSPRRGEGYGYTF
TRBD2 NA TRBJ2-7 TRBV6-2/TRBV6-3 TGTGCCAGCGGTCCTCGGGGGGAGGTTCTCTACGAGCAGTACTTC CASGPRGEVLYEQYF
NA NA TRBJ1-4 TRBV15 TGTGCCACCAGCAGTCCAGGCGACTTTAATGAAAAACTGTTTTTT CATSSPGDFNEKLFF
NA NA TRBJ2-5 TRBV7-9 TGTGCCAGCAGCTTAGAGTCGGGCTGGGAGACCCAGTACTTC CASSLESGWETQYF
NA NA TRBJ1-1 TRBV30 TGTGCCTGGTCATTTGGCGCGGTCACTGAAGCTTTCTTT CAWSFGAVTEAFF
TRBD2 NA TRBJ2-7 TRBV19 TGTGCCAGTAGTACGGGGGGGACCCTCGAGCAGTACTTC CASSTGGTLEQYF
NA NA TRBJ1-6 TRBV5-1 TGCGCCAGCAGCCAGGACTCGCGTAATTCACCCCTCCACTTT CASSQDSRNSPLHF
NA NA TRBJ2-1 TRBV5-5 TGTGCCAGCACATCTTATCCTGCGACTAGGAGTTCGAACAATGAGCAGTTCTTC CASTSYPATRSSNNEQFF
TRBD1 NA TRBJ2-5 TRBV9 TGTGCCAGCAGCGCCGCAGGGGGACAAGAGACCCAGTACTTC CASSAAGGQETQYF
TRBD2 NA TRBJ2-1 TRBV9 TGTGCCAGCAGCTCAGAGACCCGAGCGGGGAAATACAATGAGCAGTTCTTC CASSSETRAGKYNEQFF
NA NA TRBJ1-1 TRBV12-5 TGTGCTAGTGGTTCCGGGATACTCACTGAAGCTTTCTTT CASGSGILTEAFF
NA NA TRBJ2-2 TRBV7-9 TGTGCCAGCAGCCATCCCTCGGACAGCACCGGGGAGCTGTTTTTT CASSHPSDSTGELFF
NA NA TRBJ2-1 TRBV24-1 TGTGCCACCAGTGATTATTACAATGAGCAGTTCTTC CATSDYYNEQFF
NA NA TRBJ1-4 TRBV6-1 TGTGCCAGCAGTGAAATTGCAGGGAATGAAAAACTGTTTTTT CASSEIAGNEKLFF
TRBD2 NA TRBJ2-2 TRBV27 TGTGCCAGCAGTGAACTTAGCGGGAGGCCCGGGGAGCTGTTTTTT CASSELSGRPGELFF
NA NA TRBJ1-3 TRBV20-1 TGCAGTGCTAGAGTTATTGGGGCCATGGTAGGCTCTGGAAACACCATATATTTT CSARVIGAMVGSGNTIYF
NA NA TRBJ2-7 TRBV30 TGTGCCCAGGGGTCCTCCTACGAGCAGTACTTC CAQGSSYEQYF
NA few TRBJ1-1 TRBV12-3/TRBV12-4 TGTGCCTCTTCGGCGAACACTGAAGCTTTCTTT CASSANTEAFF
NA NA TRBJ2-5 TRBV27 TGTGCCAGCAGTTTAGGTCTGTACCAAGAGACCCAGTACTTC CASSLGLYQETQYF
NA NA TRBJ2-1 TRBV9 TGTGCCAGCAGCGTAGTCTCCTACAATGAGCAGTTCTTC CASSVVSYNEQFF
TRBD1 NA TRBJ1-2 TRBV27 TGTGCCAGCAGTCAGGGGACAGGGGAGGCTCATGGCTACACCTTC CASSQGTGEAHGYTF
NA NA TRBJ1-5 TRBV19 TGTGCCAGTAGGGGACCTCTATGGCGGCAGCCCCAGCATTTT CASRGPLWRQPQHF
TRBD1 NA TRBJ2-7 TRBV6-5 TGTGCCAGCAGTTACGGTCCGAGGACAGGGGCCTACGAGCAGTACTTC CASSYGPRTGAYEQYF
TRBD1 NA TRBJ1-2 TRBV7-9 TGTGCCAGCAGCTTCGGGGGGGTCGGACAGGGCTATGGCTACACCTTC CASSFGGVGQGYGYTF
NA NA TRBJ2-7 TRBV7-9 TGTGCCAGCAGCTTAGTTCGGGATCCCTACGAGCAGTACTTC CASSLVRDPYEQYF
NA NA TRBJ2-1 TRBV15 TGTGCCACCAGCAGAGATCTGGGGGGGGCCGGGAATGAGCAGTTCTTC CATSRDLGGAGNEQFF
NA NA TRBJ1-1 TRBV29-1 TGCAGCGTTGGGAGGGCAGTTACGAATGAAGCTTTCTTT CSVGRAVTNEAFF
NA NA TRBJ2-7 TRBV3-1 TGTGCCAGCAGCCTCGACCCGGGATTCTCCTACGAGCAGTACTTC CASSLDPGFSYEQYF
TRBD2 NA TRBJ2-1 TRBV30 TGTGCCTGGCTAGCGGGCCCCTTCGAGCAGTTCTTC CAWLAGPFEQFF
TRBD2 NA TRBJ2-3 TRBV29-1 TGCAGCGTTGGGGGACTAGCGGACTCCGGGGATACGCAGTATTTT CSVGGLADSGDTQYF
NA once TRBJ1-2 TRBV27 TGTGCCAGCTCCCCAGGGTTCGGCTATGGCTACACCTTC CASSPGFGYGYTF
NA NA TRBJ2-7 TRBV28 TGTGCCAGCAGTTTCGCTGACAGCTACGAGCAGTACTTC CASSFADSYEQYF
TRBD2 NA TRBJ2-7 TRBV5-1 TGCGCCAGCAGCTTGGAAAGTAGCGGGAGATTGTCCTACGAGCAGTACTTC CASSLESSGRLSYEQYF
NA NA TRBJ1-4 TRBV6-6 TGTGCCAGCAGTTACTGGGAAGGAGCGGGTGGTGAAAAACTGTTTTTT CASSYWEGAGGEKLFF
NA NA TRBJ1-6 TRBV7-3 TGTGCCAGCAGCAAAAAGAGAGTGGAGTTGAATTCACCCCTCCACTTT CASSKKRVELNSPLHF
NA NA TRBJ2-7 TRBV14 TGTGCCAGCAGCCTCCTTTACCAAGGGGAAGGGACCTACGAGCAGTACTTC CASSLLYQGEGTYEQYF
NA NA TRBJ1-1 TRBV7-9 TGTGCCAGCAGCTCCCTTTTAGTCATGAACACTGAAGCTTTCTTT CASSSLLVMNTEAFF
TRBD1 NA TRBJ2-1 TRBV7-7 TGTGCCAGCAGCTTGGGACAGGGATACAATGAGCAGTTCTTC CASSLGQGYNEQFF
TRBD1 NA TRBJ1-1 TRBV7-9 TGTGGCACCAGCTTAACAGGGGGCTACACTGAAGCTTTCTTT CGTSLTGGYTEAFF
TRBD2 NA TRBJ2-1 TRBV14 TGTGCCAGCACCCTCAAGCCCGGGCTAGCGGTCTACAATGAGCAGTTCTTC CASTLKPGLAVYNEQFF
NA NA TRBJ2-2 TRBV3-1 TGTGCCAGCAGCCCTGGGAGGAACACCGGGGAGCTGTTTTTT CASSPGRNTGELFF
TRBD2 NA TRBJ2-7 TRBV6-5 TGTGCCAGCACGTCCGGGACTAGCCCATCCTACGAGCAGTACTTC CASTSGTSPSYEQYF
NA NA TRBJ2-1 TRBV5-6 TGTGCCAGCAGCTTGGGGGGAGAGGGGTACTACAATGAGCAGTTCTTC CASSLGGEGYYNEQFF